What follows are 25 T cell receptor beta chains derived from one specimen sequenced in a study of T cell responses to AZD1222 COVID-19 vaccine. TCRdb's copy holds only in-frame clones and misses some; the assay was immunoSEQ multiplex PCR. The sample lists over 25,000 clones, roughly 90% occurring once. The sequenced sample was peripheral blood, obtained 28 days after the second AZD1222 dose. These receptors all stem from an adult who received the AZD1222 COVID-19 vaccine.

This clone was seen more than once but under ten times. The V and J genes are TRBV6-5 and TRBJ1-5; D gene uncertain. The germline CDR1 and CDR2 sequences are MNHEY and SVGAGI. This CDR3 region has 13 residues. V shed 4 bases and J shed 3 bases, with 7 bases lying between them. Here the CDR3 DNA reads TGTGCCAGCAGTTTATGGGTCAATCAGCCCCAGCATTTT. Translated, it gives CASSLWVNQPQHF.

This clone has only one observation. The CDR3: CASSVGGIGNTEAFF. DNA of the CDR3: TGTGCCAGCAGCGTAGGAGGGATAGGGAACACTGAAGCTTTCTTT. The gene calls are TRBV9 and TRBJ1-1; D not resolved. The CDR3 length is 15 residues. Deletions cut 0 bases from V and 1 base from J, with 10 bases between. Germline V lookup: CDR1 SGDLS, CDR2 YYNGEE.

V usage is TRBV7-9 and J usage is TRBJ2-3; D perhaps matches TRBD2 (6 bases). V lost 4 bases and J 0 bases, leaving 14 bases between the germline ends. This CDR3 is built from 16 residues. Germline V gene sequence: CDR1 SEHNR, CDR2 FQNEAQ (reference sequence). The CDR3 DNA follows: TGTGCCAGCAGCTCGCAGGGAGGCACTAGCACAGATACGCAGTATTTT. Amino acids: CASSSQGGTSTDTQYF. The complete variable domain, with remaining parts taken from reference TRBV7-9 and TRBJ2-3, reads DTGVSQNPRHKITKRGQNVTFRCDPISEHNRLYWYRQTLGQGPEFLTYFQNEAQLEKSRLLSDRFSAERPKGSFSTLEIQRTEQGDSAMYLCASSSQGGTSTDTQYFGPGTRLTVL.

This rearrangement joins TRBV7-3 to TRBJ2-1; TRBD2 matches at 14 bases. The trim removed 5 bases at V and 9 bases at J, leaving 15 bases unmatched. Germline V gene sequence: CDR1 SGHTA, CDR2 FQGTGA. The CDR3 contains 18 residues. In nucleotides, the CDR3 is TGTGCCAGCAGCCCGGGGACTAGCGGGAGAAGTGGAAGGTTTGAGCAGTTCTTC. Encoded protein: CASSPGTSGRSGRFEQFF. Full variable domain (rest looked up from reference TRBV7-3 and TRBJ2-1): GAGVSQTPSNKVTEKGKYVELRCDPISGHTALYWYRQSLGQGPEFLIYFQGTGAADDSGLPNDRFFAVRPEGSVSTLKIQRTERGDSAVYLCASSPGTSGRSGRFEQFFGPGTRLTVL.

J is TRBJ1-1 and V is TRBV27; TRBD1 agrees at 7 bases. The CDR3 runs to 14 residues. The junction had 7 bases not matched to a gene; V was cut back by 5 bases and J by 4 bases. Germline CDR1 is MNHEY and CDR2 is SMNVEV (reference sequence). The CDR3 nucleotides are TGTGCCAGCAGTCAGAGACAGGGAAGCACTGAAGCTTTCTTT. The encoded protein is CASSQRQGSTEAFF.

V gene TRBV10-3 combines with J gene TRBJ1-5; weak D call: TRBD1 (5 bases). The length of the CDR3 is 13 residues. Trimming took off 11 bases at V and 6 bases at J, with 17 bases between the two ends. Germline V gives CDR1 ENHRY, CDR2 SYGVKD. Written as DNA, the CDR3 is TGTGCCGCCGACGGAGGGGTGGGTCAGCCCCAGCATTTT. As protein: CAADGGVGQPQHF.

This chain uses TRBV5-1 with TRBJ1-1, with D perhaps matching TRBD1 (5 bases). Germline V lookup: CDR1 SGHRS, CDR2 YFSETQ. The V end was cut by 4 bases, the J end by 3 bases, with 13 bases between. The CDR3 is 14 amino acids. CDR3 in DNA: TGCGCCAGCAGCCCCTGGGGGGGAGACACTGAAGCTTTCTTT. As protein: CASSPWGGDTEAFF.

V is TRBV5-4 and J is TRBJ2-7, with TRBD1 matching over 7 bases. The CDR3 runs 14 residues. Germline V gene lookup returns CDR1 SGHNT and CDR2 YYREEE (reference sequence). V lost 2 bases, J lost 3 bases, and 5 bases stayed unmatched. CDR3 amino acids: CASSFVRGNYEQYF. The CDR3 DNA is TGTGCCAGCAGCTTCGTCAGGGGGAACTACGAGCAGTACTTC.

This clone was observed once. The chain couples TRBV15 to TRBJ1-1, with a possible D match to TRBD1 (6 bases). In germline, CDR1 is LNHNV, CDR2 YYDKDF (reference sequence). There are 14 residues in the CDR3. Trimming took 0 bases from V and 10 from J, leaving 15 bases between them. CDR3 region: CATSRDRAGEGAFF. In DNA form, the CDR3 reads TGTGCCACCAGCAGAGATAGGGCAGGGGAGGGAGCTTTCTTT.

This chain joins TRBV15 and TRBJ2-1, with 10 bases that match TRBD1. This CDR3 has 15 residues. Germline V lookup: CDR1 LNHNV, CDR2 YYDKDF (reference sequence). The ends lost 3 bases at V and 5 bases at J; junction bases unmatched: 4. DNA of the CDR3: TGTGCCACCAGCAGTCCCGGACAGGGGGACAATGAGCAGTTCTTC. Its translation is CATSSPGQGDNEQFF.

The V and J genes are TRBV4-3 and TRBJ2-7; 10 bases map to TRBD1. V dropped 4 bases and J dropped 3; count of bases not matched to a gene: 6. CDR3 length: 15 amino acids. Germline V gene data show CDR1 as LGHNA and CDR2 as YSLEER. Written as DNA, the CDR3 is TGCGCCAGCAGCCCGTCCGGGACAGGGGACTACGAGCAGTACTTC. Translating it yields CASSPSGTGDYEQYF.

The rearrangement links TRBV29-1 to TRBJ2-5; 14 positions match TRBD2. This CDR3 has 16 residues. With V trimmed by 4 bases and J by 4 bases, 8 bases remained unmatched. Germline V CDR1 and CDR2: SQVTM, ANQGSEA. The DNA for the CDR3 is TGCAGCGTTGTGGGGGGGACTAGCGGGAGCTCAGAGACCCAGTACTTC. Its translation: CSVVGGTSGSSETQYF.

The chain employs TRBV2 and TRBJ2-7, with 9 bases lining up with TRBD1. Germline-derived CDR1 and CDR2 are SNHLY and FYNNEI. This CDR3 has 13 residues. The junction had 4 bases not matched to a gene; V was cut back by 7 bases and J by 3 bases. CDR3 in DNA: TGTGCCAGCAATCCGACAGGGGGCTACGAGCAGTACTTC. It codes for CASNPTGGYEQYF.

The chain uses TRBV16 and TRBJ1-4, with D possibly TRBD1 on 6 matching bases. The CDR3 is 15 amino acids. The V gene's germline CDR1 is KGHSY and CDR2 FQNENV. V lost 1 base and J lost 7, with 13 bases in between. In DNA, the CDR3 is TGTGCCAGCAGCCAATGGGCGGGGGCCGGTGAAAAACTGTTTTTT. It specifies CASSQWAGAGEKLFF.

This chain joins TRBV7-2 and TRBJ1-5; D is undetermined. V lost 5 bases to trimming and J lost 1 base, with 12 bases between them. The germline V gene encodes CDR1 SGHTA and CDR2 FQGNSA. CDR3 length: 15 residues. The CDR3 spells CASSLPPESNQPQHF. The CDR3 DNA reads as TGTGCCAGCAGCCTCCCGCCCGAGAGCAATCAGCCCCAGCATTTT.

The chain recombines TRBV7-3 with TRBJ2-2, with D unclear. CDR3 length: 14 amino acids. The V and J ends lost 6 bases and 3 bases respectively, with 11 bases between them. Germline loops: CDR1 SGHTA, CDR2 FQGTGA. CDR3 amino acids: CASRAVGHTGELFF. The CDR3 nucleotides read TGTGCCAGCAGGGCGGTAGGGCACACCGGGGAGCTGTTTTTT.

V gene TRBV3-1 (or the pseudogene TRBV3-2) combines with J gene TRBJ2-6; 8 nucleotides agree with TRBD1. Per the germline V gene, CDR1 is LGHDT and CDR2 is YNNKEL (reference sequence). This CDR3 is built from 17 residues. V lost 1 base to trimming and J lost 0 bases; unmatched junction nucleotides: 2. The CDR3 protein is CASSQGTGGSGANVLTF. The CDR3 nucleotides are TGTGCCAGCAGCCAAGGAACAGGGGGCTCTGGGGCCAACGTCCTGACTTTC.

This clone was counted a single time. The chain joins TRBV3-1 (or the pseudogene TRBV3-2) to TRBJ2-7; 7 bases agree with TRBD1. From germline, CDR1 is LGHDT and CDR2 YNNKEL (reference sequence). Unmatched junction bases numbered 4, after V lost 6 bases and J lost 2 bases. This CDR3 contains 13 residues. The CDR3 DNA reads TGTGCCAGCAGTTACAGGGGTCCCTACGAGCAGTACTTC. Its translation is CASSYRGPYEQYF.

The chain joins TRBV15 to TRBJ2-7, with 11 bases identical to TRBD1. Germline V gene data show CDR1 as LNHNV and CDR2 as YYDKDF (reference sequence). This CDR3 spans 15 amino acids. V lost 4 bases, J lost 4 bases, and 6 bases stayed unmatched. CDR3: CATSKTGTGGYEQYF. The CDR3 DNA reads TGTGCCACCAGCAAGACCGGGACAGGGGGATACGAGCAGTACTTC.

The chain uses TRBV18 and TRBJ1-5, with D unresolved. Trimming removed 3 bases from V and 0 bases from J, with 6 bases in between. The germline V gene encodes CDR1 KGHSH and CDR2 LQKENI. CDR3 length: 14 amino acids. Written as DNA, the CDR3 is TGTGCCAGCTCACCGGAGAATAGCAATCAGCCCCAGCATTTT. Translation gives CASSPENSNQPQHF.

The gene calls are TRBV27 and TRBJ2-1, with TRBD2 identical over 13 bases. CDR1 and CDR2 (germline): MNHEY, SMNVEV (reference sequence). The V gene end was trimmed by 0 bases and the J gene end by 1 base; junction bases not matched to a gene: 12. CDR3 length equals 21 residues. The CDR3 region has the DNA TGTGCCAGCAGTTTATCAGAACTAGCGGGAGGGGTCATTAAATCCTACAATGAGCAGTTCTTC. Protein: CASSLSELAGGVIKSYNEQFF.

The chain couples TRBV27 to TRBJ2-7; D gene ambiguous. The CDR3 sequence is 11 residues long. Trimming took 4 bases from V and 12 from J, leaving 13 bases between them. CDR1 MNHEY and CDR2 SMNVEV come from the germline V gene (reference sequence). CDR3 sequence (DNA): TGTGCCAGCAGTTCCCGACACGCCGGGTACTTC. Amino acids: CASSSRHAGYF.

This rearrangement joins TRBV5-1 to TRBJ1-5; no clear D. The CDR3 consists of 15 residues. The germline gives CDR1 SGHRS, CDR2 YFSETQ. Trimming took off 0 bases at V and 0 bases at J, with 7 bases between the two ends. As DNA, the CDR3 is TGCGCCAGCAGCTTGGCCGGGAGTAGCAATCAGCCCCAGCATTTT. Amino acids: CASSLAGSSNQPQHF. Variable domain in full (rest from reference TRBV5-1 and TRBJ1-5): KAGVTQTPRYLIKTRGQQVTLSCSPISGHRSVSWYQQTPGQGLQFLFEYFSETQRNKGNFPGRFSGRQFSNSRSEMNVSTLELGDSALYLCASSLAGSSNQPQHFGDGTRLSIL.

The J gene is TRBJ2-5, the V gene TRBV7-2; 8 bases map to TRBD1. CDR1 and CDR2 from the germline V gene are SGHTA and FQGNSA. The CDR3 totals 15 residues. The trim removed 5 bases at V and 2 bases at J, leaving 7 bases unmatched. CDR3 sequence: CASSSQQGEQETQYF. The CDR3 region has the DNA TGTGCCAGCAGCAGCCAACAGGGGGAACAAGAGACCCAGTACTTC.

The CDR3 bases are TGTGCCAGTAGTATACCGGGAGAGGGCTCAGATACGCAGTATTTT. Translated: CASSIPGEGSDTQYF. The chain combines TRBV19 with TRBJ2-3; TRBD2 is a possible D gene (6 bases). This CDR3 contains 15 residues. Germline values: CDR1 LNHDA, CDR2 SQIVND (reference sequence). Trimming stripped 2 bases from V and 4 bases from J, with 13 bases between. Full variable domain (outside the CDR3, taken from reference TRBV19 and TRBJ2-3): DGGITQSPKYLFRKEGQNVTLSCEQNLNHDAMYWYRQDPGQGLRLIYYSQIVNDFQKGDIAEGYSVSREKKESFPLTVTSAQKNPTAFYLCASSIPGEGSDTQYFGPGTRLTVL.